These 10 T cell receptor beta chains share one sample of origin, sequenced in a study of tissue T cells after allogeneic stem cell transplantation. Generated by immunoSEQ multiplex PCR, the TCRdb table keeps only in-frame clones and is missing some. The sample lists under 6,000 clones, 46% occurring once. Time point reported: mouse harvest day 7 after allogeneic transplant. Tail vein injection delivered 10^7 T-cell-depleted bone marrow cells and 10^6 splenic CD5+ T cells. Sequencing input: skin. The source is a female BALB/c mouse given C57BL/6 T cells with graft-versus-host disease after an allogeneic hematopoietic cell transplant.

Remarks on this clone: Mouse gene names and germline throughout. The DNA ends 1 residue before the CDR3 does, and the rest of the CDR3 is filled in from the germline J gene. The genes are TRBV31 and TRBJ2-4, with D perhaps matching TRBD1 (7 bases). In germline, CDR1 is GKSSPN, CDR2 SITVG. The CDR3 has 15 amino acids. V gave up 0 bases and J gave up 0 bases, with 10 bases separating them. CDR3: CAWSLEGASQNTLYF. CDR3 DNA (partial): TGTGCCTGGAGTCTAGAGGGGGCGAGTCAAAACACCTTGTAC.

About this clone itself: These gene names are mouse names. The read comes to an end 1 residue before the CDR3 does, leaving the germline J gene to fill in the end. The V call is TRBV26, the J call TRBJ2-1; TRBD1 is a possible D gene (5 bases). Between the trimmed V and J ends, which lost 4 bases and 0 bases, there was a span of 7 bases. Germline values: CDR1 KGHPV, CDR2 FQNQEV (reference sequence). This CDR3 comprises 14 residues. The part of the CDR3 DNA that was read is TGTGCCAGCAGTCCGACAGATAACTATGCTGAGCAGTTC. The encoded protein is CASSPTDNYAEQF. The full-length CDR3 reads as CASSPTDNYAEQFF.

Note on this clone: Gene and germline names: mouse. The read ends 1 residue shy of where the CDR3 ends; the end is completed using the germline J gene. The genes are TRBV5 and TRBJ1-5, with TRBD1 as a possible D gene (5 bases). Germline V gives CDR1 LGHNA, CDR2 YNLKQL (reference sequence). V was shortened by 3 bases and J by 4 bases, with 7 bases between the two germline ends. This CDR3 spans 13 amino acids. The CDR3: CASSQDINQAPLF. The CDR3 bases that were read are TGTGCCAGCAGCCAGGACATAAACCAGGCTCCGCTT.

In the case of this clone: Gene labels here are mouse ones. CDR3 residues: CASSPDWGYEQYF. The sequenced part of the CDR3 DNA is TGTGCCAGCAGCCCGGACTGGGGGTATGAACAGTAC. The chain couples TRBV4 to TRBJ2-7; 10 bases align to TRBD2. The read comes to an end 1 residue before the CDR3 does, leaving the germline J gene to fill in the end. The CDR3 contains 13 residues. Per the germline V gene, CDR1 is LGHDT and CDR2 is YNNKQL (reference sequence). Losses at the gene ends were 5 bases for V and 4 bases for J; bases not matched to a gene: 2.

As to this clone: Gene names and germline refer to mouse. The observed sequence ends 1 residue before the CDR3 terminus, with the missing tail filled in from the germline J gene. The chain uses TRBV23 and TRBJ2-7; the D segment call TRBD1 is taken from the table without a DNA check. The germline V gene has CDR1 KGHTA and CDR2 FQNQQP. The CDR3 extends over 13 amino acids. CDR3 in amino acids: CSSSQSAGYEQYF. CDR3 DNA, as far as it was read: TGCTCCAGCAGTCAATCGGCAGGGTATGAACAGTAC.

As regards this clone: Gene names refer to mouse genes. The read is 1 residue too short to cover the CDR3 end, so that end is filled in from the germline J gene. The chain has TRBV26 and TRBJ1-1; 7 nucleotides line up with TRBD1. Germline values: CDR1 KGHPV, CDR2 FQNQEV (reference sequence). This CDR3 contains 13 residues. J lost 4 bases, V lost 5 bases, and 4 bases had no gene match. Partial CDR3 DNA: TGTGCCAGCAGTACCCAGGGGGGCACAGAAGTCTTC. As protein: CASSTQGGTEVF. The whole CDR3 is CASSTQGGTEVFF.

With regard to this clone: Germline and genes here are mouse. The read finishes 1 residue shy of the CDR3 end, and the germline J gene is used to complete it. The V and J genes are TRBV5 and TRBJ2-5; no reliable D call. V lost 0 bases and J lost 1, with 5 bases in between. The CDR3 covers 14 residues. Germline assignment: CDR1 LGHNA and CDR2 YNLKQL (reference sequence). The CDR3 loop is CASSQEADQDTQYF. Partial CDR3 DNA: TGTGCCAGCAGCCAAGAGGCAGACCAAGACACCCAGTAC.

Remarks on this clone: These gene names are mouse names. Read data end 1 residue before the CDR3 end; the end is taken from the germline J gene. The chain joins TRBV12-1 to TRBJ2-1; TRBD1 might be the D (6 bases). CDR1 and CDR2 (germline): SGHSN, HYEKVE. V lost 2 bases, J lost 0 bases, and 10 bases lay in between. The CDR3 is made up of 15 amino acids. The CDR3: CASSPGTNNYAEQFF. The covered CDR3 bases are TGTGCCAGCTCTCCCGGGACAAATAACTATGCTGAGCAGTTC.

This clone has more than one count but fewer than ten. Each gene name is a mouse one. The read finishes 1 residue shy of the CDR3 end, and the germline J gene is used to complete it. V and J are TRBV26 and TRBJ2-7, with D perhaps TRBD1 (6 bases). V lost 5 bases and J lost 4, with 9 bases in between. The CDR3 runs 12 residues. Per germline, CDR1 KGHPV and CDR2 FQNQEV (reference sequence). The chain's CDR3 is CASSATGYEQYF. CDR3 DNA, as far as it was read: TGTGCCAGCAGTGCGACAGGTTATGAACAGTAC.

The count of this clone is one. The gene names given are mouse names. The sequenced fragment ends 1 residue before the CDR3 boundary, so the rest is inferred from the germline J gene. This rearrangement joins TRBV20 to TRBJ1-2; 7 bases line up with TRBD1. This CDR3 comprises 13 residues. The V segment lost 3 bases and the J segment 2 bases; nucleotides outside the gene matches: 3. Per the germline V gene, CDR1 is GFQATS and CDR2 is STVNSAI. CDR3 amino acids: CGARKGANSDYTF. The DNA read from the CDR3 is TGTGGTGCTAGAAAGGGGGCGAACTCCGACTACACC.